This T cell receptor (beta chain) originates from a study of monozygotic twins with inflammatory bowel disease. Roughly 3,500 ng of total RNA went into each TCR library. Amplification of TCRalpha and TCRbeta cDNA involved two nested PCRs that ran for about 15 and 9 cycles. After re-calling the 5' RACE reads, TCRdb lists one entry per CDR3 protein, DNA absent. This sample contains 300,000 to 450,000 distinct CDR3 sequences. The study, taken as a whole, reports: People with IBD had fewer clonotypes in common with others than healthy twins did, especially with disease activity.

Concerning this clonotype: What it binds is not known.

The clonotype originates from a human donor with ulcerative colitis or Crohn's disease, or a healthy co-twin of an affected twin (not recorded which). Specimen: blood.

CDR3: CSAVGILTDTQYF. This chain joins TRBV20-1 and TRBJ2-3. This CDR3 spans 13 amino acids. Germline V gives CDR1 DFQATT, CDR2 SNEGSKA (reference sequence).